This TCR beta chain was profiled in a study of neoadjuvant anti-PD-1 for oral cavity cancer. General study points: Post-nivolumab, blood T cell clonality was significantly elevated in non-responders.

Time point given: after neoadjuvant nivolumab, at surgical resection. A word on this clone: Its antigen is not known.

Measured with immunoSEQ multiplex PCR; TCRdb has only the in-frame clones, and not every one. Among thousands of clones, about three quarters were seen once, and the ten largest hold roughly 2.9%. The CDR3 has 14 residues. CDR1 is SGHDT, CDR2 YYEEEE, per germline. Trimming took off 2 bases at V and 5 bases at J, with 13 bases between the two ends. This material consisted of PBMCs, taken after nivolumab (anti-PD-1) treatment. This rearrangement joins TRBV5-6 to TRBJ2-5, with D perhaps being TRBD1 or TRBD2 (6 bases each). The TCR originated in a person aged 40 to 85 with oral cavity squamous cell carcinoma. The CDR3 loop is CASSLRGAKETQYF. CDR3 sequence (DNA): TGTGCCAGCAGCTTAAGGGGGGCTAAGGAGACCCAGTACTTC.